One and the same sample provided the 20 T cell receptor beta chains below, sequenced in a study of read filtering for tumor transcriptome and immune sequencing. The library was built from about 400 ng RNA with molecular barcoded adaptors for alpha/delta and beta/gamma chains. TCRdb used MiXCR to reprocess the reads, holding one entry per CDR3 protein. In the table there are 130,000 or so distinct CDR3 sequences, approximately 13% of which are singletons. The sample comprised a population of CD138-negative cells sorted from bone marrow. The receptors originated from a donor aged 40 or older with multiple myeloma.

This clonotype appeared many times. J is TRBJ2-2 and V is TRBV4-1; D possibly corresponds to TRBD1 (5 bases). The V end was cut by 0 bases, the J end by 5 bases, with 10 bases between. In germline, CDR1 is MGHRA, CDR2 YSYEKL. This CDR3 spans 15 amino acids. CDR3 region: CASSQDSGWTGELFF. CDR3 DNA: TGCGCCAGCAGCCAAGATTCAGGGTGGACCGGGGAGCTGTTTTTT.

This clonotype was recorded at least ten times. This chain links TRBV5-1 with TRBJ2-1, with unresolved D. This CDR3 has 14 residues. Germline CDR1 reads SGHRS; CDR2 reads YFSETQ. Trimming shortened V by 0 bases and J by 1 base, and 5 bases separated the two germline ends. CDR3 sequence: CASSLELSYNEQFF. In DNA, the CDR3 is TGCGCCAGCAGCTTGGAACTTTCCTACAATGAGCAGTTCTTC.

This clonotype was recorded at least ten times. The chain carries TRBV12-3 or TRBV12-4 and TRBJ1-1; the D gene is possibly TRBD1 (5 bases). Trimming left V 7 bases short and J 2 bases short, with 17 bases between. This CDR3 comprises 15 residues. DNA for the CDR3: TGTGCCAGCACCGAACGGGGGGGAATAAACACTGAAGCTTTCTTT. This codes for CASTERGGINTEAFF.

This clonotype was counted at least ten times. The rearrangement links TRBV29-1 to TRBJ1-1, with a weak D call TRBD1 (5 bases). V lost 7 bases and J lost 5, with 14 bases in between. CDR1 SQVTM and CDR2 ANQGSEA come from the germline V gene. The CDR3 has 12 amino acids. The CDR3 coding sequence is TGCAGCGCGGGACGGAGAGAGACTGAAGCTTTCTTT. Protein sequence: CSAGRRETEAFF.

This clonotype was seen ten or more times. V usage is TRBV7-9 and J usage is TRBJ1-1; D perhaps matches TRBD1 (5 bases). Germline loops: CDR1 SEHNR, CDR2 FQNEAQ (reference sequence). The CDR3 runs 14 residues. V lost 0 bases and J lost 3, with 8 bases in between. This CDR3 reads CASSLAKGDTEAFF. The DNA for the CDR3 is TGTGCCAGCAGCTTAGCGAAAGGGGACACTGAAGCTTTCTTT.

This clonotype was picked up many times. The chain has TRBV5-1 and TRBJ1-1; D uncertain. Germline loops: CDR1 SGHRS, CDR2 YFSETQ. V was shortened by 0 bases and J by 0 bases, with 9 bases between the two germline ends. The CDR3 sequence is 15 residues long. The CDR3 nucleotides read TGCGCCAGCAGCTTGGAGTCGGGTGTGAACACTGAAGCTTTCTTT. This gives the protein CASSLESGVNTEAFF. The full variable domain, in which reference TRBV5-1 and TRBJ1-1 provide the parts outside the CDR3, is KAGVTQTPRYLIKTRGQQVTLSCSPISGHRSVSWYQQTPGQGLQFLFEYFSETQRNKGNFPGRFSGRQFSNSRSEMNVSTLELGDSALYLCASSLESGVNTEAFFGQGTRLTVV.

This clonotype was counted many times. V gene TRBV27 combines with J gene TRBJ1-5; D remains ambiguous. V gave up 1 base and J gave up 9 bases, with 10 bases separating them. The CDR3 contains 13 residues. Germline-derived CDR1 and CDR2 are MNHEY and SMNVEV (reference sequence). The CDR3 sequence is CASSLLSFTPQHF. The CDR3, as DNA: TGTGCCAGCAGTTTATTGAGTTTTACGCCCCAGCATTTT.

This clonotype was seen many times. The chain is built from TRBV5-1 and TRBJ2-1, with D perhaps TRBD1 or TRBD2 (5 bases each). Trimming took off 3 bases at V and 0 bases at J, with 13 bases between the two ends. Germline V gives CDR1 SGHRS, CDR2 YFSETQ. The CDR3 runs to 16 residues. CDR3 DNA: TGCGCCAGCAGCTCTCAATGGGGGAGCTCCTACAATGAGCAGTTCTTC. Protein sequence: CASSSQWGSSYNEQFF.

This clonotype was counted ten times or more. The chain is built from TRBV20-1 and TRBJ1-1; D not resolved. V lost 3 bases and J lost 3, with 14 bases in between. Germline V gene data show CDR1 as DFQATT and CDR2 as SNEGSKA (reference sequence). The CDR3 sequence is 14 residues long. The CDR3 sequence: CSASHYYGDTEAFF. The CDR3 coding sequence is TGCAGTGCTAGCCACTACTATGGGGACACTGAAGCTTTCTTT.

This clonotype was seen ten or more times. J is TRBJ2-5 and V is TRBV18; D assignment may be TRBD1 or TRBD2 (5 bases each). Germline values: CDR1 KGHSH, CDR2 LQKENI. The CDR3 is made up of 13 amino acids. V was shortened by 2 bases and J by 5 bases, with 9 bases between the two germline ends. Here the CDR3 DNA reads TGTGCCAGCTCACCAGCCAGGGAGGAGACCCAGTACTTC. Protein sequence: CASSPAREETQYF.

V gene TRBV7-9 combines with J gene TRBJ1-2; D possibly corresponds to TRBD1 (5 bases). This CDR3 contains 13 residues. CDR1 SEHNR and CDR2 FQNEAQ come from the germline V gene (reference sequence). Trimming stripped 4 bases from V and 7 bases from J, with 13 bases between. The DNA for the CDR3 is TGTGCCAGCAGCTCCGGACCCGGGGGTGGCTACACCTTC. It translates to CASSSGPGGGYTF.

In its sample, this clonotype was seen many times. This chain uses TRBV12-3 or TRBV12-4 with TRBJ2-2; D not certain. Trimming left V 6 bases short and J 1 base short, with 9 bases between. This CDR3 is built from 14 residues. The DNA for the CDR3 is TGTGCCAGCAGCAGTTATAGGAACACCGGGGAGCTGTTTTTT. It translates to CASSSYRNTGELFF.

In this sample, this clonotype turned up many times. V gene TRBV15 combines with J gene TRBJ1-1, with TRBD1 matching over 7 bases. J gave up 1 base and V 2 bases, and 1 base lay outside the gene matches. The CDR3 sequence is 14 residues long. The germline V gene encodes CDR1 LNHNV and CDR2 YYDKDF (reference sequence). CDR3 bases: TGTGCCACCAGCAGACCAGGGGGGAACACTGAAGCTTTCTTT. This gives the protein CATSRPGGNTEAFF.

At least ten counts were recorded for this clonotype. The chain is built from TRBV6-5 and TRBJ1-3; D is undetermined. CDR3 size: 11 residues. The germline V gene has CDR1 MNHEY and CDR2 SVGAGI. The V end was cut by 2 bases, the J end by 8 bases, with 4 bases between. The CDR3 DNA sequence: TGTGCCAGCAGTTACGGGGACACCATATATTTT. Its protein is CASSYGDTIYF.

The chain joins TRBV29-1 to TRBJ2-7, with a tentative D call TRBD1 (5 bases). CDR3 length equals 17 residues. Looked up from germline, CDR1 is SQVTM and CDR2 is ANQGSEA. The ends were cut back, 0 bases at V and 1 base at J, with 19 bases in the middle. The CDR3: CSVEDRWGRDKSYEQYF. CDR3 in DNA: TGCAGCGTTGAAGATCGTTGGGGCCGAGATAAGTCCTACGAGCAGTACTTC.

This clonotype was seen at least ten times. The gene calls are TRBV7-9 and TRBJ2-1, with 13 bases identical to TRBD2. The length of the CDR3 is 20 residues. CDR1 SEHNR and CDR2 FQNEAQ come from the germline V gene (reference sequence). V shed 1 base, J shed 0 bases, and the junction held 9 bases outside the gene matches. CDR3 DNA sequence: TGTGCCAGCAGCTTAGGAGCACTAGCGGGAGGGCCACGCTCCTACAATGAGCAGTTCTTC. Translated: CASSLGALAGGPRSYNEQFF.

This clonotype was found many times. The genes are TRBV14 and TRBJ2-7; 10 bases line up with TRBD2. The ends lost 6 bases at V and 4 bases at J; junction bases unmatched: 6. CDR1 is SGHDN and CDR2 is FVKESK in the germline V gene. The CDR3 has 14 amino acids. Here the CDR3 DNA reads TGTGCCAGCAGTATTACTAGCGGGAAGTACGAGCAGTACTTC. This encodes CASSITSGKYEQYF.

There are a few counts of this clonotype. A much larger clone differs from this one at a single base, so this may be a read error. This chain uses TRBV5-1 with TRBJ1-4; a possible D gene is TRBD1 (6 bases). Germline CDR1 and CDR2: SGHRS and YFSETQ. CDR3 length: 15 amino acids. The CDR3, as DNA: TGCGCCAGCAGCTTAGGACAGACAACTAATGAAGAACTGTTTTTT. The encoded protein is CASSLGQTTNEELFF.

About this clonotype: It may be a read error: a sequence one base away is much more abundant. J is TRBJ1-1 and V is TRBV6-5; tentatively, D is TRBD1 (5 bases). Germline V gives CDR1 MNHEY, CDR2 SVGAGI. The CDR3 covers 14 residues. CDR3 sequence: CASSQGMLNTEAVF. CDR3 nucleotide sequence: TGTGCCAGCTCGCAGGGCATGTTGAACACTGAAGCTGTCTTT.

The rearrangement joins TRBV12-3 or TRBV12-4 to TRBJ1-5; D call uncertain. V shed 5 bases and J shed 7 bases, with 15 bases lying between them. CDR3 length equals 14 residues. The DNA of the CDR3 is TGTGCCAGCAGTCAGGCCCATTCGGGGCAGCCCCAGCATTTT. This gives the protein CASSQAHSGQPQHF.